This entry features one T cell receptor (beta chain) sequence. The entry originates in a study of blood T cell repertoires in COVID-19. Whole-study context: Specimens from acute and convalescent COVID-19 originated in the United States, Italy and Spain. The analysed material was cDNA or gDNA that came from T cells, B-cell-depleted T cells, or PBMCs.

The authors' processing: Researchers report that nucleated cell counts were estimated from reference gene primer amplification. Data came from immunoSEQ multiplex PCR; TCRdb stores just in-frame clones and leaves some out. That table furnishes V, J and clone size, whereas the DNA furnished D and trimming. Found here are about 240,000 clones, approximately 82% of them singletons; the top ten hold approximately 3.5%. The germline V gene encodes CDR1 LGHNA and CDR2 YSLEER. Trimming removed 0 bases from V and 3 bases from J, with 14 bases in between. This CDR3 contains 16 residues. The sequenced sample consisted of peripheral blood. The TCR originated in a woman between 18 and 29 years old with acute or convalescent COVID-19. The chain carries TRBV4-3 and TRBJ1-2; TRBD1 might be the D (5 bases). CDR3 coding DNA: TGCGCCAGCAGCCAAGATCGCGGGGGGATTTACTATGGCTACACCTTC. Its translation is CASSQDRGGIYYGYTF.